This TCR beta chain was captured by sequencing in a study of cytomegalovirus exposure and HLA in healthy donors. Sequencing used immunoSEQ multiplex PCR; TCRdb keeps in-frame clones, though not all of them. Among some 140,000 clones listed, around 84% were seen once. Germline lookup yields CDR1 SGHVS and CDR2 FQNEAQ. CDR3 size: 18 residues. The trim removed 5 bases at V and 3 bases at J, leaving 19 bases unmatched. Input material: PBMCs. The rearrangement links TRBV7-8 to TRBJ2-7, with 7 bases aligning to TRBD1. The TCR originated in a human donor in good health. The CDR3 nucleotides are TGTGCCAGCAGCAAGGGGGCGCAGAAAAGTCTAATGGACTACGAGCAGTACTTC. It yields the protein CASSKGAQKSLMDYEQYF.